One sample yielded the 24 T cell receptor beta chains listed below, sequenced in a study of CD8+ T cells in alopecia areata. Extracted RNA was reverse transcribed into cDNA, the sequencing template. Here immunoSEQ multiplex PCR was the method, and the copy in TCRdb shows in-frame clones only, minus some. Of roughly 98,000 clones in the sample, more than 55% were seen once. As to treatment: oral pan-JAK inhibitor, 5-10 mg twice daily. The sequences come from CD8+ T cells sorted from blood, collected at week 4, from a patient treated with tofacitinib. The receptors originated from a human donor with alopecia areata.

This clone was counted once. The CDR3 protein is CASSPGQGDWYGYTF. CDR3 sequence (DNA): TGCGCCAGCAGCCCCGGACAGGGGGATTGGTATGGCTACACCTTC. V is TRBV4-1 and J is TRBJ1-2, with 10 bases identical to TRBD1. CDR1 and CDR2 from the germline V gene are MGHRA and YSYEKL. The V segment lost 4 bases and the J segment 5 bases; nucleotides outside the gene matches: 7. This CDR3 is 15 amino acids long.

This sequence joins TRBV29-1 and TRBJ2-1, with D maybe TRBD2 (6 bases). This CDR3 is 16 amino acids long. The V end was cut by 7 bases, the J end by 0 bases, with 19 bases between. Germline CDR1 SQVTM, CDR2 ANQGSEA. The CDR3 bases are TGCAGCGCCGAAGATGTTAGCGGAACCTCCTACAATGAGCAGTTCTTC. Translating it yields CSAEDVSGTSYNEQFF.

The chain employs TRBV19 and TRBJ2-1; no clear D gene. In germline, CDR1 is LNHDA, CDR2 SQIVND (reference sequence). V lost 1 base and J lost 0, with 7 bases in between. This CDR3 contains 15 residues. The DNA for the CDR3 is TGTGCCAGTAGTATAGGAGTGACCTCCTACAATGAGCAGTTCTTC. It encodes CASSIGVTSYNEQFF.

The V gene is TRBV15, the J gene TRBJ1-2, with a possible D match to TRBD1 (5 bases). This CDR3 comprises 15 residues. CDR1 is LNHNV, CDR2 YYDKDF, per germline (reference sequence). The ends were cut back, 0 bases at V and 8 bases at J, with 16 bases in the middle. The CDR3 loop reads CATSRERQPGRGYTF. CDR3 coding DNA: TGTGCCACCAGCAGAGAAAGACAGCCGGGTCGAGGCTACACCTTC.

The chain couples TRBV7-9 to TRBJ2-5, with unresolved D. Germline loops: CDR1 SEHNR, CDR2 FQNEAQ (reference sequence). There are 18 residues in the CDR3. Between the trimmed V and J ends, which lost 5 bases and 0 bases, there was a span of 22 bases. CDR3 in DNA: TGTGCCAGCAGCAACCCACTCAGCGCTGCCGAGTACCAAGAGACCCAGTACTTC. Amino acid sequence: CASSNPLSAAEYQETQYF.

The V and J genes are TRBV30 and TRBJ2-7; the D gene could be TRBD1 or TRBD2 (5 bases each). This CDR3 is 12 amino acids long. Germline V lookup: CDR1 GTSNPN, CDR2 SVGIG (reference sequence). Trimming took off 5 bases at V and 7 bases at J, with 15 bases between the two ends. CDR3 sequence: CAWGAGPGEQYF. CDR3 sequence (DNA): TGTGCCTGGGGGGCGGGTCCTGGGGAGCAGTACTTC.

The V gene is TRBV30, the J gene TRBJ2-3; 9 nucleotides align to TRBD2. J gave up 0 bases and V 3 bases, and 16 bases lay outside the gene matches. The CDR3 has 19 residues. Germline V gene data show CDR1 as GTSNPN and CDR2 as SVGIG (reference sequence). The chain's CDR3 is CAWSAGLAGPPASTDTQYF. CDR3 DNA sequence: TGTGCCTGGAGCGCGGGGCTAGCGGGACCCCCCGCTAGCACAGATACGCAGTATTTT.

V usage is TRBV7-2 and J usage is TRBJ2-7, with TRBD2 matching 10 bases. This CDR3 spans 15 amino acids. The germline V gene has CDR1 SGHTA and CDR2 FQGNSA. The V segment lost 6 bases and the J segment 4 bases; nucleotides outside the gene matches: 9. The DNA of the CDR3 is TGTGCCAGCAGACCTACTAGCGGGGATATGTACGAGCAGTACTTC. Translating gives CASRPTSGDMYEQYF.

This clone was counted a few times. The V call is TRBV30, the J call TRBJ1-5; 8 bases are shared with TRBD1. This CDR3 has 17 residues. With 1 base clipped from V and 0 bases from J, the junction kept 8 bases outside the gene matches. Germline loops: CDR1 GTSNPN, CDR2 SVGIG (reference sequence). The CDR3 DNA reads TGTGCCTGGAGTGCCCCGGGACAGGCGTTTAGCAATCAGCCCCAGCATTTT. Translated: CAWSAPGQAFSNQPQHF.

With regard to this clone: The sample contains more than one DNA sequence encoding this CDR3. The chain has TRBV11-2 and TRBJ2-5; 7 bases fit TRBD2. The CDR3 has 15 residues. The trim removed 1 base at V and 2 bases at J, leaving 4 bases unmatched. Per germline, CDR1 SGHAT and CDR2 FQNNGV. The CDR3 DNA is TGTGCCAGCAGCTTAGGGGGGGGTGCACAAGAGACCCAGTACTTC. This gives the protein CASSLGGGAQETQYF.

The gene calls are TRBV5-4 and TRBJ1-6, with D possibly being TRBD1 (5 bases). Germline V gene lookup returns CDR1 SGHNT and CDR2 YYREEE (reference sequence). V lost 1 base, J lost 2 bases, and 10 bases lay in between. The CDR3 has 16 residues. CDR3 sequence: CASSLRQITYNSPLHF. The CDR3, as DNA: TGTGCCAGCAGCTTGAGACAGATAACCTATAATTCACCCCTCCACTTT.

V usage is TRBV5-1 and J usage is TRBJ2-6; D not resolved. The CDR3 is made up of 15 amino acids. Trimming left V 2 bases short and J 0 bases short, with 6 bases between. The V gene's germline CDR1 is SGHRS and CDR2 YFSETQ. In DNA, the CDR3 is TGCGCCAGCAGCTTAGGTAACTCTGGGGCCAACGTCCTGACTTTC. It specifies CASSLGNSGANVLTF.

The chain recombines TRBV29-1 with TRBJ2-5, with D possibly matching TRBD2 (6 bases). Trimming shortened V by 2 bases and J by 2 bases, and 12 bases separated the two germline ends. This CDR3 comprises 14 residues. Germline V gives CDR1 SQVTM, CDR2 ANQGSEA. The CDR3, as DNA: TGCAGCGTTGAACCCCGTGGGGGGCAAGAGACCCAGTACTTC. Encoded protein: CSVEPRGGQETQYF. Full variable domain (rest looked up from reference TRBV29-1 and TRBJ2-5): SAVISQKPSRDICQRGTSLTIQCQVDSQVTMMFWYRQQPGQSLTLIATANQGSEATYESGFVIDKFPISRPNLTFSTLTVSNMSPEDSSIYLCSVEPRGGQETQYFGPGTRLLVL.

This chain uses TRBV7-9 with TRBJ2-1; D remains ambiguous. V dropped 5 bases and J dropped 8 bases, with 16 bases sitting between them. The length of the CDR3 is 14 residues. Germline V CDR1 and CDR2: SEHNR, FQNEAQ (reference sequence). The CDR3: CASSPVLGTYEQFF. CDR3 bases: TGTGCCAGCAGCCCTGTCCTGGGTACCTATGAGCAGTTCTTC.

The CDR3 loop is CASSELTFEWGDEQFF. CDR3 sequence (DNA): TGTGCCAGCAGTGAGCTCACCTTTGAATGGGGGGATGAGCAGTTCTTC. The chain links TRBV2 to TRBJ2-1, with D perhaps matching TRBD2 (6 bases). The CDR3 runs 16 residues. Trimming shortened V by 3 bases and J by 8 bases, and 20 bases separated the two germline ends. Germline V gene lookup returns CDR1 SNHLY and CDR2 FYNNEI.

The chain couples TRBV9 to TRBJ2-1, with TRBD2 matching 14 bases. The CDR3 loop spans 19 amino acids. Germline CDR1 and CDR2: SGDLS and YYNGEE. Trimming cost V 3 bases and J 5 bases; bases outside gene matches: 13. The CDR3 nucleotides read TGTGCCAGCAGCGCACACACCGGGACTAGCGGGAGAGTCAACAATGAGCAGTTCTTC. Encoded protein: CASSAHTGTSGRVNNEQFF.

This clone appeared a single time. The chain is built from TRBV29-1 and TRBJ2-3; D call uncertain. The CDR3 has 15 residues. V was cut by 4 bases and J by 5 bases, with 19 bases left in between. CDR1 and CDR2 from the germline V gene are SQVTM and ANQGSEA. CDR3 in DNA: TGCAGCGTTGTCGGGCATCAGTATCATGGAGATACGCAGTATTTT. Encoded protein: CSVVGHQYHGDTQYF.

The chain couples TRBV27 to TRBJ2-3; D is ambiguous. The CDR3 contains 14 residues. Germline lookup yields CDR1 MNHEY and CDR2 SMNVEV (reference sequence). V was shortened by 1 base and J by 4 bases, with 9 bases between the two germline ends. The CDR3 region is CASSLFPVADTQYF. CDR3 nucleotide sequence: TGTGCCAGCAGTTTATTCCCAGTTGCAGATACGCAGTATTTT.

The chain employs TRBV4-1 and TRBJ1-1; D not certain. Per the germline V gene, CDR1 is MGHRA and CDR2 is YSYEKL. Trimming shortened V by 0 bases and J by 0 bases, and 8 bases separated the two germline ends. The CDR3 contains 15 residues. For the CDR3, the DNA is TGCGCCAGCAGCCAAGAAGAAGTCATGAACACTGAAGCTTTCTTT. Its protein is CASSQEEVMNTEAFF.

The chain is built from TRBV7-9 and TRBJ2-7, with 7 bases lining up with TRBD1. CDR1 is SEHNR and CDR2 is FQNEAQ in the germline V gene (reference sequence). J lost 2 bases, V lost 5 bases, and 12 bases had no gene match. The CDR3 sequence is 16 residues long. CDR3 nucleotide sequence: TGTGCCAGCAGCAGGACGGGGACAGCGCCACCCTACGAGCAGTACTTC. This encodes CASSRTGTAPPYEQYF.

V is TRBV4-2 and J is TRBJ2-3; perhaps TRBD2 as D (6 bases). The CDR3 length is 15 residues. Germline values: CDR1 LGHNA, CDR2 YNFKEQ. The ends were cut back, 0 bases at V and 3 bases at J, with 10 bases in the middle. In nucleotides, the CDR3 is TGTGCCAGCAGCCAAGAGAGACGGGGGACAGATACGCAGTATTTT. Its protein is CASSQERRGTDTQYF.

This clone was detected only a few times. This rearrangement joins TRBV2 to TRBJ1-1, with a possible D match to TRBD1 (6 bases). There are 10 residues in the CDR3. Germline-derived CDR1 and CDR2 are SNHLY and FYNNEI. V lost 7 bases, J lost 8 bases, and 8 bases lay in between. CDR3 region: CASTDSEAFF. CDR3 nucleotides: TGTGCCAGCACGGACAGCGAAGCTTTCTTT.

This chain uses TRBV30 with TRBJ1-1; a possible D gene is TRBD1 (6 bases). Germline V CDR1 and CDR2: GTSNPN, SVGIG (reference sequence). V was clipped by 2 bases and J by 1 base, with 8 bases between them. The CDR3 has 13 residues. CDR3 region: CAWSRGQNTEAFF. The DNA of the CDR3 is TGTGCCTGGAGTCGGGGACAGAACACTGAAGCTTTCTTT.

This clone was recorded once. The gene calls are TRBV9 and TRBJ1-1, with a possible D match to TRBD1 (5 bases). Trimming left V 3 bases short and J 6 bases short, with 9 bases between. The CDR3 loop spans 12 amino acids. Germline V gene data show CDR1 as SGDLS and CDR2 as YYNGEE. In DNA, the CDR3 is TGTGCCAGCAGCGGGACATCGCCTGAAGCTTTCTTT. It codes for CASSGTSPEAFF. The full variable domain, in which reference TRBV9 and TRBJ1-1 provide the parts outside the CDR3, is DSGVTQTPKHLITATGQRVTLRCSPRSGDLSVYWYQQSLDQGLQFLIQYYNGEERAKGNILERFSAQQFPDLHSELNLSSLELGDSALYFCASSGTSPEAFFGQGTRLTVV.